This TCR beta chain was profiled in a study of STAT3 mutations in large granular lymphocyte leukemia. The wider study: Over half of T-LGLL patients had one or more immunosuppressive regimens. Findings and limits, study-wide: In about 30% of the 18 patients, new TCR clonotypes emerged after therapy. At least one immunodominant TCR beta clonotype appeared in every T-cell large granular lymphocyte leukemia patient. Clonal expansion was inferred from other time points because no sample existed at each clone's first appearance.

Sequenced by immunoSEQ multiplex PCR; TCRdb stores in-frame clones only, minus some. The sample holds roughly 11,000 clones, around 86% seen once. Details on this clone: Its antigen is not identified.

The TCR sequence derives from a man older than 75 with T-cell large granular lymphocyte leukemia. Some clones in this sample may be carry-over from other donors' samples. Material: peripheral blood mononuclear cells.

The CDR3, as DNA: TGTGCCTGGAGTGATCGACTAATCTTAGAGACCCAGTACTTC. It specifies CAWSDRLILETQYF. V usage is TRBV30 and J usage is TRBJ2-5; tentatively, D is TRBD2 (5 bases). Germline CDR1 and CDR2: GTSNPN and SVGIG (reference sequence). V dropped 1 base and J dropped 4 bases, with 13 bases sitting between them. CDR3 size: 14 residues.